This T cell receptor beta chain was found in a study of shared clonotypes between healthy human individuals. The study's findings and limits: The sharing of 4.5% to 6.5% of naive CD4 clonotypes was seen across a handful of donors.

Repertoires were generated with immunoSEQ multiplex PCR, while TCRdb's copy carries only in-frame clones and drops some. The sample comprises some 2,000,000 clones, over 85% of which are singletons, and 0.1% to 0.15% rests with the top ten. Healthy HIV-negative adults without recent acute infections or vaccinations served as donors. The donors, all of them Caucasian adults, lived in Nashville, Tennessee. With respect to this clone: Its cognate antigen is unknown.

This CDR3 has 14 amino acids. V lost 4 bases, J lost 5 bases, and 5 bases stayed unmatched. Germline CDR1 and CDR2: LGHNA and YNFKEQ. Input material: naive CD4+ T cells sorted from blood. Sample subset: CD45RA+ positively selected. This receptor was taken from a man between 18 and 29 years old in good health. The chain links TRBV4-2 to TRBJ1-2; 9 bases agree with TRBD1. CDR3 DNA: TGTGCCAGCAGCCCCCCCGGGACAGGGTATGGCTACACCTTC. This encodes CASSPPGTGYGYTF.